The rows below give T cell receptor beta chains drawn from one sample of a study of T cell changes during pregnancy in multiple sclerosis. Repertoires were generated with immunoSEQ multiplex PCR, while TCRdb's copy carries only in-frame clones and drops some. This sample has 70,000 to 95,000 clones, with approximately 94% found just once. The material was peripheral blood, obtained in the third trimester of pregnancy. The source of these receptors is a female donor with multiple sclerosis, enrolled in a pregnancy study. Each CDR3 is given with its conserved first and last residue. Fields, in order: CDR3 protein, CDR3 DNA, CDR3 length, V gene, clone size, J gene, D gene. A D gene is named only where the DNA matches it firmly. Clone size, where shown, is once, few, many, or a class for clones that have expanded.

CDR3: CASSVAVQGYEQYF; DNA: TGTGCCAGCAGCGTAGCTGTCCAGGGCTACGAGCAGTACTTC; length: 14; V: TRBV9; size: once; J: TRBJ2-7; D: .
CDR3: CASSLGGLAGGPLSNEQFF; DNA: TGCGCCAGCAGCTTGGGGGGACTAGCGGGAGGGCCTCTCTCCAATGAGCAGTTCTTC; length: 19; V: TRBV5-1; size: .; J: TRBJ2-1; D: TRBD2
CDR3: CASSLSATGSYGYTF; DNA: TGCGCCAGCAGCTTGTCAGCCACAGGGTCGTATGGCTACACCTTC; length: 15; V: TRBV5-1; size: few; J: TRBJ1-2; D: .
CDR3: CASSSGTSGYEQYF; DNA: TGTGCCAGCAGCTCCGGGACTAGCGGTTACGAGCAGTACTTC; length: 14; V: TRBV6-5; size: .; J: TRBJ2-7; D: TRBD2
CDR3: CASSSGDSTYEQYF; DNA: TGCGCCAGCAGCTCCGGGGACAGTACCTACGAGCAGTACTTC; length: 14; V: TRBV5-1; size: .; J: TRBJ2-7; D: TRBD1
CDR3: CASGQGPNQPQHF; DNA: TGTGCCAGCGGTCAGGGGCCGAATCAGCCCCAGCATTTT; length: 13; V: TRBV6-1; size: .; J: TRBJ1-5; D: .
CDR3: CASSLTGSNSGANVLTF; DNA: TGCGCCAGCAGTCTGACGGGTTCCAACTCTGGGGCCAACGTCCTGACTTTC; length: 17; V: TRBV5-1; size: .; J: TRBJ2-6; D: .
CDR3: CASSLVDGGGGSYEQYF; DNA: TGTGCCAGCAGCTTAGTGGATGGCGGGGGAGGCTCCTACGAGCAGTACTTC; length: 17; V: TRBV11-2; size: .; J: TRBJ2-7; D: TRBD2
CDR3: CASSIGSRGITEAFF; DNA: TGTGCCAGTAGTATAGGGTCCAGGGGTATAACTGAAGCTTTCTTT; length: 15; V: TRBV19; size: .; J: TRBJ1-1; D: .
CDR3: CASRKGTVAAFF; DNA: TGTGCCAGCAGAAAGGGGACAGTCGCTGCTTTCTTT; length: 12; V: TRBV28; size: .; J: TRBJ1-1; D: TRBD1
CDR3: CSVEDYAGSGNTIYF; DNA: TGCAGCGTTGAAGATTACGCGGGCTCTGGAAACACCATATATTTT; length: 15; V: TRBV29-1; size: .; J: TRBJ1-3; D: .
CDR3: CASSQDPGYNEQFF; DNA: TGTGCCAGCAGCCAAGATCCGGGGTACAATGAGCAGTTCTTC; length: 14; V: TRBV14; size: .; J: TRBJ2-1; D: .
CDR3: CASSSEAGNTDTQYF; DNA: TGTGCCAGCAGCTCAGAGGCGGGAAACACAGATACGCAGTATTTT; length: 15; V: TRBV9; size: .; J: TRBJ2-3; D: .
CDR3: CASSELQGPGYTF; DNA: TGTGCCAGTAGTGAACTACAGGGACCCGGCTACACCTTC; length: 13; V: TRBV19; size: .; J: TRBJ1-2; D: .
CDR3: CATSSGLAGGRGFSYEQYF; DNA: TGTGCCACCAGCAGCGGACTAGCGGGAGGGAGGGGATTCTCCTACGAGCAGTACTTC; length: 19; V: TRBV15; size: .; J: TRBJ2-7; D: TRBD2
CDR3: CASSGTGGLNTEAFF; DNA: TGTGCCAGCAGCGGAACAGGGGGCCTGAACACTGAAGCTTTCTTT; length: 15; V: TRBV7-9; size: .; J: TRBJ1-1; D: TRBD1
CDR3: CASSLTGGSNQPQHF; DNA: TGTGCCAGCAGTTTAACAGGGGGTAGCAATCAGCCCCAGCATTTT; length: 15; V: TRBV27; size: .; J: TRBJ1-5; D: TRBD1
CDR3: CAWSVPGGGVDTQYF; DNA: TGTGCCTGGAGTGTCCCGGGAGGCGGGGTTGATACGCAGTATTTT; length: 15; V: TRBV30; size: .; J: TRBJ2-3; D: TRBD2
CDR3: CASKGQGYGYTF; DNA: TGTGCCAGCAAAGGACAGGGCTATGGCTACACCTTC; length: 12; V: TRBV6-5; size: .; J: TRBJ1-2; D: TRBD1
CDR3: CASGQGVEAFF; DNA: TGTGCCAGCGGGCAGGGTGTTGAAGCTTTCTTT; length: 11; V: TRBV9; size: once; J: TRBJ1-1; D: .
CDR3: CASSWGGAEQFF; DNA: TGCGCCAGCAGCTGGGGGGGTGCTGAGCAGTTCTTC; length: 12; V: TRBV5-1; size: once; J: TRBJ2-1; D: TRBD2
CDR3: CASSEYSGTGGEKLFF; DNA: TGTGCCAGCAGTGAATATTCCGGGACAGGGGGCGAAAAACTGTTTTTT; length: 16; V: TRBV25-1; size: once; J: TRBJ1-4; D: TRBD1
CDR3: CASSMGVYNEQFF; DNA: TGTGCCAGCAGCATGGGAGTATACAATGAGCAGTTCTTC; length: 13; V: TRBV7-2; size: .; J: TRBJ2-1; D: .
CDR3: CASSALLGGNQPQHF; DNA: TGTGCCAGCAGTGCCCTTTTGGGGGGTAATCAGCCCCAGCATTTT; length: 15; V: TRBV6-1; size: .; J: TRBJ1-5; D: .
CDR3: CSVESHRDYNEQFF; DNA: TGCAGCGTTGAATCTCACCGGGACTACAATGAGCAGTTCTTC; length: 14; V: TRBV29-1; size: .; J: TRBJ2-1; D: .
CDR3: CASSLVVTGANTGELFF; DNA: TGCGCCAGCAGCTTGGTGGTTACAGGGGCGAACACCGGGGAGCTGTTTTTT; length: 17; V: TRBV5-1; size: .; J: TRBJ2-2; D: TRBD1
CDR3: CSVEAGDTEAFF; DNA: TGCAGCGTTGAAGCAGGGGACACTGAAGCTTTCTTT; length: 12; V: TRBV29-1; size: .; J: TRBJ1-1; D: .
CDR3: CASSPFGETQYF; DNA: TGTGCCAGCTCACCCTTCGGGGAGACCCAGTACTTC; length: 12; V: TRBV18; size: .; J: TRBJ2-5; D: .